This T cell receptor (beta chain) was found in a study of blood T cell repertoires in COVID-19. Study at large: T cells, B-cell-depleted T cells, or PBMCs provided the cDNA or gDNA that served as material.

V lost 0 bases and J 1 base, leaving 12 bases between the germline ends. CDR1 is SNHLY and CDR2 is FYNNEI in the germline V gene. The CDR3 consists of 16 residues. In its sample, this clone was seen once. Source study methods: Amplifying reference gene primers gave estimates of nucleated cell counts. Here immunoSEQ multiplex PCR was the method, and the copy in TCRdb shows in-frame clones only, minus some. Clone size and the V and J calls come from that table; the DNA yielded D and trimming. The table records about 410,000 clones, 90% of them present only once. The J gene is TRBJ1-1, the V gene TRBV2; D ambiguous. The receptor was derived from a man aged 18-30 years who had recovered from COVID-19. Sequences were obtained from PBMCs or T cells enriched from blood (not recorded which). This CDR3 reads CASSEAQMASNTEAFF. The DNA of the CDR3 is TGTGCCAGCAGTGAAGCCCAGATGGCCTCGAACACTGAAGCTTTCTTT.